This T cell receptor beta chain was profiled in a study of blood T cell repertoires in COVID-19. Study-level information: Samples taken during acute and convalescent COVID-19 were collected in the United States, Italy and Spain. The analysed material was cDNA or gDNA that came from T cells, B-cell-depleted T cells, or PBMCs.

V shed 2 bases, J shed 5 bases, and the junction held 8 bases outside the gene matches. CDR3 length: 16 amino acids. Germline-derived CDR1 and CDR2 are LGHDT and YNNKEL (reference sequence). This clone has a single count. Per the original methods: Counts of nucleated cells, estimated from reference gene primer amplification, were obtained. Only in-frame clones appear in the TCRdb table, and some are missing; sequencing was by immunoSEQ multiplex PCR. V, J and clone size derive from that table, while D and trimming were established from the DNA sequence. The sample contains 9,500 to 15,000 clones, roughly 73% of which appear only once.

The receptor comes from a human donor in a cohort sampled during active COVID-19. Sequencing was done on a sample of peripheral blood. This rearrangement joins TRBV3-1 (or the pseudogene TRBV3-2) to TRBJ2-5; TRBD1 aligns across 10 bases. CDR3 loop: CASSQRQGAPGETQYF. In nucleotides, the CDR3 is TGTGCCAGCAGCCAACGACAGGGGGCGCCGGGGGAGACCCAGTACTTC.